The next 5 T cell receptor beta chains were all read from a single sample in a study of T cell responses to AZD1222 COVID-19 vaccine. Repertoires were generated with immunoSEQ multiplex PCR, while TCRdb's copy carries only in-frame clones and drops some. The sample shows roughly 160,000 clones, around 95% of them seen only once. The source was peripheral blood, collected on day 0 of AZD1222 vaccination. The receptors derive from an adult in good health.

V is TRBV12-5 and J is TRBJ1-4; D is undetermined. The V and J ends lost 4 bases and 0 bases respectively, with 9 bases between them. This CDR3 is built from 15 residues. The V gene's germline CDR1 is LGHNT and CDR2 FRNRAP. The CDR3 DNA reads as TGTGCTAGTGGTTCTGGGGTAGCAACTAATGAAAAACTGTTTTTT. This encodes CASGSGVATNEKLFF.

V gene TRBV5-1 combines with J gene TRBJ2-7; 7 bases agree with TRBD1. The CDR3 is made up of 16 amino acids. V lost 0 bases to trimming and J lost 3 bases; unmatched junction nucleotides: 9. The germline V gene has CDR1 SGHRS and CDR2 YFSETQ. The CDR3: CASSLGPTGFVYEQYF. The DNA of the CDR3 is TGCGCCAGCAGCTTGGGCCCGACAGGGTTTGTCTACGAGCAGTACTTC.

This clone was seen only once. V usage is TRBV6-1 and J usage is TRBJ2-7; TRBD2 matches 8 bases. The CDR3 contains 16 residues. Germline lookup yields CDR1 MNHNS and CDR2 SASEGT. V lost 2 bases to trimming and J lost 3 bases; unmatched junction nucleotides: 9. CDR3 sequence reads: CASSEPGGLPGYEQYF. The CDR3 DNA sequence: TGTGCCAGCAGTGAACCGGGAGGGCTCCCTGGCTACGAGCAGTACTTC.

V gene TRBV19 combines with J gene TRBJ1-2; the D is unclear. From germline, CDR1 is LNHDA and CDR2 SQIVND (reference sequence). Trimming removed 1 base at V and 4 bases at J, with 13 bases between. CDR3 length equals 15 residues. The CDR3 loop is CASSIALRLFYGYTF. CDR3 nucleotide sequence: TGTGCCAGTAGTATAGCTCTTCGGCTTTTCTATGGCTACACCTTC.

V is TRBV19 and J is TRBJ1-1; D ambiguous. This CDR3 is 13 amino acids long. Germline values: CDR1 LNHDA, CDR2 SQIVND (reference sequence). The V end was cut by 7 bases, the J end by 3 bases, with 12 bases between. CDR3 residues: CASTPVGDTEAFF. The CDR3, as DNA: TGTGCCAGTACCCCGGTCGGCGACACTGAAGCTTTCTTT.